This T cell receptor beta chain was obtained from a study of T cell changes during pregnancy in multiple sclerosis. The repertoire was sequenced with immunoSEQ multiplex PCR; TCRdb's copy has only in-frame clones and lacks some. The table has 65,000 to 85,000 clones, around 90% seen once; the top ten hold 0.29%. The receptor was derived from a female donor with multiple sclerosis, enrolled in a pregnancy study. The sample here was CD4+ T cells from peripheral blood mononuclear cells, taken after pregnancy.

CDR3 protein: CAWRYRGAAKNIQYF. CDR3 in DNA: TGTGCCTGGAGGTACCGGGGGGCGGCCAAAAACATTCAGTACTTC. The chain is built from TRBV30 and TRBJ2-4, with a possible D match to TRBD2 (7 bases). Germline lookup yields CDR1 GTSNPN and CDR2 SVGIG (reference sequence). V was clipped by 3 bases and J by 1 base, with 13 bases between them. There are 15 residues in the CDR3.